These T cell receptor beta chains were read from a single sample in a study of graft-versus-host responses after intestinal transplantation. Some clones are missing from TCRdb's copy, which holds only in-frame ones; the method was immunoSEQ multiplex PCR. The sample gives more than 12,000 clones, about 61% of which show up once; 9.5% to 15% is in the top ten. Sequencing used ileum tissue, obtained 524 days after transplant. These receptor sequences come from a human patient who received an intestinal transplant, so some T cells may come from the graft donor. Each CDR3 is given with its conserved first and last residue. The D gene is left open where the match is weak. Clone size is shown for a subset of rows, as once, few, many or a class of expanded clone.

V	size	D	J	DNA	CDR3
TRBV5-1	few	TRBD1	TRBJ1-2	TGCGCCAGCAGCTTGGACCCTGGGACAGGGACCTATGGCTACACCTTC	CASSLDPGTGTYGYTF
TRBV5-6	-	-	TRBJ1-2	TGTGCCAGCAGCCCCCGGGTTAATAGGGAGTATGGCTACACCTTC	CASSPRVNREYGYTF
TRBV29-1	few	-	TRBJ2-5	TGCAGCGTTGAAGCCCCTGGGGGGGGCAGGCCTCAAGAGACCCAGTACTTC	CSVEAPGGGRPQETQYF
TRBV11-2	few	-	TRBJ1-2	TGTGCCAGCAGCTTTCGGGGGGATGGCTACACCTTC	CASSFRGDGYTF
TRBV5-6	few	TRBD2	TRBJ2-1	TGTGCCAGCAGTAGACCGGGACTAGCGGGGGGGCGTTACAATGAGCAGTTCTTC	CASSRPGLAGGRYNEQFF
TRBV27	-	TRBD1	TRBJ1-5	TGTGCCAGCAGCCCCAGGCAGGGGGTAAAGCCCCAGCATTTT	CASSPRQGVKPQHF
TRBV27	-	-	TRBJ2-5	TGTGCCAGCAGTTCCCTGGCCGGGTTGGAGACCCAGTACTTC	CASSSLAGLETQYF
TRBV5-1	few	TRBD1	TRBJ2-1	TGCGCCAGCAGCTCCTCCGGGACAGGGGGCAATGAGCAGTTCTTC	CASSSSGTGGNEQFF
TRBV27	-	-	TRBJ1-2	-	CASSSSRPDVNGYTF
TRBV15	-	TRBD1	TRBJ2-7	TGTGCCACCAGCAGAGGGACAGGTACCTACGAGCAGTACTTC	CATSRGTGTYEQYF
TRBV19	-	-	TRBJ1-1	TGTGCCAGTAGCTTTGGCCCCCAGGGCACTGAAGCTTTCTTT	CASSFGPQGTEAFF
TRBV4-1	-	TRBD1	TRBJ1-1	TGCGCCAGCAGCCAAGAAAGAGGGGGCCAAGGGGCTTTCTTT	CASSQERGGQGAFF
TRBV10-3	-	TRBD1	TRBJ1-5	TGTGCCAGCACCGGGACAGGGGTAGGCAATCAGCCCCAGCATTTT	CASTGTGVGNQPQHF
TRBV6-6	medium-sized	-	TRBJ1-4	TGTGCCAGCAGTCGCGGGGTGATGCATGAAAAACTGTTTTTT	CASSRGVMHEKLFF
TRBV18	-	-	TRBJ1-2	TGTGCCAGCTCAGAAGACAGGACCTATGGCTACACCTTC	CASSEDRTYGYTF
TRBV21-1	few	-	TRBJ2-1	TGTGCCAGCAGTATTGACAGGGCCAGGGGCGCCTACAATGAGCAGTTCTTC	CASSIDRARGAYNEQFF
TRBV19	once	TRBD2	TRBJ2-3	TGTGCCAGTAGTATCCTTAGCGGGGGGGCGGATACGCAGTATTTT	CASSILSGGADTQYF
TRBV12-5	-	TRBD1	TRBJ1-2	TGTGCTACGACAAAAAATCGGGACAGGGAAACCCCCAGGTATGGCTACACCTTC	CATTKNRDRETPRYGYTF
TRBV11-2	-	TRBD2	TRBJ2-5	TGTGCCAGCAGCTTAATAGCGGGGACTGTCACGGGAGAGACCCAGTACTTC	CASSLIAGTVTGETQYF
TRBV4-1	-	-	TRBJ2-3	TGCGCCAGCAGCCCCCTGGGCAGGGACACAGATACGCAGTATTTT	CASSPLGRDTDTQYF
TRBV5-5	-	-	TRBJ2-7	TGTGCCAGCAGCCCACTCCGCGGGGACCTCGTTCTGGAGCAGTACTTC	CASSPLRGDLVLEQYF
TRBV18	-	-	TRBJ1-2	TGTGCCAGCTCACTCACCCGTCAGGGTTTGAGAGGCTACACCTTC	CASSLTRQGLRGYTF
TRBV12-5	few	TRBD1	TRBJ1-1	TGTGCTAGTGGACCAGGACAGGGGGCGGCGGTCACTGAAGCTTTCTTT	CASGPGQGAAVTEAFF
TRBV4-3	once	TRBD2	TRBJ2-3	TGCGCCAGCAGCCAAGATGTCCTAGCGGGGGCCTCTAGCACAGATACGCAGTATTTT	CASSQDVLAGASSTDTQYF
TRBV10-2	-	TRBD1	TRBJ1-4	TGCGCCAGCAGTTTCTTCACAGGGGGCGGTGAAAAACTGTTTTTT	CASSFFTGGGEKLFF
TRBV7-2	-	-	TRBJ1-2	TGTGCCAGCAGCCCGTACCGGGGGGCGAACTATGGCTACACCTTC	CASSPYRGANYGYTF
TRBV7-2	few	TRBD1	TRBJ1-5	TGTGCCAGCAGCCCCGGGACAGGGGGCGAAGGCCCCAATCAGCCCCAGCATTTT	CASSPGTGGEGPNQPQHF
TRBV7-9	-	-	TRBJ1-1	TGTGCCAGCAGCGCCACAGTACCGAACACTGAAGCTTTCTTT	CASSATVPNTEAFF